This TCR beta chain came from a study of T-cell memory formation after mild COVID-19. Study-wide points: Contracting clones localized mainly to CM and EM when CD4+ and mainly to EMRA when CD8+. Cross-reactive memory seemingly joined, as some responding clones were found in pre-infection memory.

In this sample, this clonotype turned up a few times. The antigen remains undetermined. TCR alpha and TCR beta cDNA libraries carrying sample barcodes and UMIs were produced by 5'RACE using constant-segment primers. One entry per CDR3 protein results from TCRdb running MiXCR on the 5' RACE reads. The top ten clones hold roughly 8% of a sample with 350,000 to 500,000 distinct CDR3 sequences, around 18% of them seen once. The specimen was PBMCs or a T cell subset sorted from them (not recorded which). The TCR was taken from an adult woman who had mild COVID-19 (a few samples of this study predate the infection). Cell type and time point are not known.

This chain's CDR3 is CASSLNPVGQGGSYTF. The CDR3 region has the DNA TGTGCCAGCAGTTTAAACCCCGTCGGACAGGGGGGGAGCTACACCTTC. V and J are TRBV27 and TRBJ1-2; 10 positions match TRBD1. CDR1 is MNHEY and CDR2 is SMNVEV in the germline V gene (reference sequence). V was pared by 2 bases and J by 9 bases, with 12 bases of the junction left unmatched. The CDR3 length is 16 residues.